The T cell receptor beta chain under discussion was sequenced for a study of a mutant IDH1 vaccine in newly diagnosed glioma (dated by TCRdb to the early 2020s). Notes on the research overall: Patients received eight vaccinations in weeks 1, 3, 5, 7, 11, 15, 19 and 23, corresponding to visits V03 through V10. Six visits were used for peripheral blood collection: V03 (baseline), V05, V07, V10, V12 and V13. For exploratory analyses, longitudinal TCRB deep sequencing was carried out in 25 to 30 treated patients wherever samples were available. Before enrollment, patients had received standard therapy of radiotherapy alone, temozolomide alone, or radiochemotherapy with temozolomide; most received the combination. Vaccination was initiated 4-6 weeks after radiotherapy alone, or concurrently with temozolomide cycles in the chemotherapy-containing groups. Of the approximately 32 treated patients, approximately 62% were male and approximately 40% were female, and the mean age was approximately 40 years.

The time point label, as the study defines it: week 11, during vaccination. Each vaccine dose, consisting of 300 ug of a 20-mer mutant IDH1 peptide in Montanide, was administered subcutaneously with topical imiquimod. Donors had newly diagnosed WHO grade 3 or 4 IDH1-mutant astrocytomas with loss of nuclear ATRX. The samples were drawn from NOA16, a multicentre, single-arm, open-label phase I trial in Germany that tested a mutant IDH1 peptide vaccine in humans for the first time. Genomic DNA for TCRB sequencing was extracted from EDTA blood using the DNeasy Blood and Tissue Kit. According to the germline V gene (reference sequence), CDR1 reads MNHEY and CDR2 reads SMNVEV. Trimming leaves V shorter by 6 bases and J shorter by 0 bases, with the junction holding 8 bases beyond the gene matches. Inclusive of the bounding cysteine and phenylalanine, the CDR3 is 15 residues long. The only DNA kept is the CDR3, 45 bases in frame from the first base.

Receptor libraries were prepared by the immunoSEQ multiplex PCR assay. The hsTCRB Kit was used according to the manufacturer's protocol to amplify rearranged TCR beta chain sequences. TCRB libraries were sequenced on an Illumina MiSeq. For the original study's pipeline: Demultiplexing, trimming and gene mapping were performed with the kit vendor's proprietary platform. TCRdb retrieved this table from immuneACCESS and kept in-frame rearrangements only. Not all clones are present; in checked studies, unresolved V genes account for under half, and no reason is known for the remainder. The DNA was the basis for D and trimming; V, J and clone size are from that table. The sample includes about 30,000 clones, with about 78% observed a single time. The ten largest clones represent roughly a quarter of the sample. As to this clone: Its antigen has not been determined. No per-base quality is available; no much larger clone lies one base away.

The full study reports these points: PBMC samples for TCRB deep sequencing were selected based on availability. Changes in the top peripheral T cell clonotypes picked up by TCRB sequencing did not appear to be linked to pseudoprogression. According to the authors, sample limitations meant that analyses of patient blood samples could not be reproduced. Vaccine-induced immune responses across multiple MHC alleles were detected in 80% to 95% of patients.

This TCR was sampled from a man aged 30 to 39 with glioma. The source was PBMCs, collected from a glioma patient whose treatment included an IDH1 peptide vaccine. This sequence uses TRBV27 and TRBJ2-7; 7 central nucleotides agree with TRBD1. The DNA sequence is TGTGCCAGCAGATTACAGGGGACAGCCTCCTACGAGCAGTACTTC. It translates as CASRLQGTASYEQYF.